Sequencing of this T cell receptor beta chain was carried out in a study of beta chain features in type 1 diabetes. On the study more broadly: Healthy donors and patients showed comparable age, gender and cell yields.

General study findings and limits: For cells with high TCR expression, cDNA sequencing could yield over-representation.

The CDR3 covers 12 residues. V was clipped by 3 bases and J by 6 bases, with 8 bases between them. Germline values: CDR1 GTSNPN, CDR2 SVGIG (reference sequence). Investigators reverse transcribed all isolated RNA, so they sequenced expressed TCRB transcripts. Some clones are missing from TCRdb's copy, which holds only in-frame ones; the method was immunoSEQ multiplex PCR. The data contain approximately 470,000 clones, approximately 31% of them seen just once; the ten biggest clones take up around 0.065%. CD45RO/CCR7/CD25/CD127/CD95/CD27 separated CD4+ naive, central memory, regulatory and stem cell-like memory cells by sorting. This clone turned up a few times. What it recognizes is unknown.

The J gene is TRBJ2-2, the V gene TRBV30; D is unclear. This TCR was recovered from a man between 18 and 29 years old in good health. Sequenced material: naive CD4+ T cells from blood. DNA for the CDR3: TGTGCCTGGAGCAAAGGTTCCGGGGAGCTGTTTTTT. It codes for CAWSKGSGELFF.